The rows below give T cell receptor beta chains drawn from one sample of a study of regulatory T cells in long-lasting Graves disease. A single record per CDR3 protein comes from TCRdb applying MiXCR to the multiplex PCR reads. The table lists under 300,000 distinct CDR3 sequences, 20% of them singletons. This sample comprised peripheral blood mononuclear cells (PBMCs), obtained at new diagnosis, from a patient treated with antithyroid drugs. The source of these receptors is a female donor with Graves disease. CDR3s include the opening cysteine and the closing phenylalanine or tryptophan.

v_gene	j_gene	CDR3aa
TRBV19	TRBJ1-5	CASSTGGGRDQPQHF
TRBV15	TRBJ2-3	CATSRDLDSGGAVPADTQYF
TRBV20-1	TRBJ1-1	CSASEFVFAFF
TRBV4-2	TRBJ1-1	CASSHSTNRGPGTETFF
TRBV12-3/TRBV12-4	TRBJ2-3	CASTQLGGWDTQYF
TRBV2	TRBJ2-7	CASSNASLGYEQYF
TRBV28	TRBJ1-6	CASSLLADNSPLHF
TRBV12-3/TRBV12-4	TRBJ2-2	CASSARQPNTGELFF
TRBV4-2	TRBJ1-1	CASSQIGAEAFF
TRBV6-2/TRBV6-3	TRBJ2-3	CASSSTARVDTQYF
TRBV2	TRBJ2-7	CASSDTGGGGSSYEQYF
TRBV5-5	TRBJ1-1	CASSLGGLPEAFF
TRBV20-1	TRBJ2-3	CSVLPGLAGTDTQYF
TRBV15	TRBJ1-5	CATRFGQRTTNNQPQHF